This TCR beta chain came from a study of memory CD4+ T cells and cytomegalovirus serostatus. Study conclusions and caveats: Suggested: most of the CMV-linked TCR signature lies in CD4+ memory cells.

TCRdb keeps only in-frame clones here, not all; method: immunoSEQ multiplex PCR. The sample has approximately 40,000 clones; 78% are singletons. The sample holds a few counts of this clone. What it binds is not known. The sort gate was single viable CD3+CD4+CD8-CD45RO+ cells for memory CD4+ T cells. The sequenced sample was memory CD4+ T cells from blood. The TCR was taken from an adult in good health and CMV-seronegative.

CDR3 in amino acids: CASSVSRLNTEAFF. CDR3 in DNA: TGTGCCAGCAGTGTATCGCGGTTGAACACTGAAGCTTTCTTT. The rearrangement uses TRBV2 and TRBJ1-1; D not certain. Germline V gene lookup returns CDR1 SNHLY and CDR2 FYNNEI. CDR3 length equals 14 residues. Trimming removed 4 bases from V and 0 bases from J, with 9 bases in between.